One and the same sample provided the 21 T cell receptor beta chains below, sequenced in a study of cytomegalovirus exposure and HLA in healthy donors. The PCR was carried out with 60 Vbeta primers and 13 Jbeta primers. TCRdb's table, derived via immunoSEQ multiplex PCR, lists solely in-frame clones and lacks some. The sample carries some 41,000 clones, roughly half recorded once. Source material: PBMCs. Receptors were obtained from a man in his sixties in good health and CMV-seronegative.

There are a few counts of this clone. The chain is built from TRBV18 and TRBJ1-4; D remains ambiguous. Germline values: CDR1 KGHSH, CDR2 LQKENI. With 6 bases removed from V and 6 bases from J, the gap between germline ends came to 11 bases. The CDR3 spans 13 residues. CDR3 DNA: TGTGCCAGCTCCCTGTCGGAGGATGAAAAACTGTTTTTT. Amino acids: CASSLSEDEKLFF.

The rearrangement uses TRBV15 and TRBJ2-1, with 7 bases that match TRBD2. Germline V CDR1 and CDR2: LNHNV, YYDKDF (reference sequence). Losses at the gene ends were 3 bases for V and 2 bases for J; bases not matched to a gene: 7. The CDR3 has 16 amino acids. The CDR3 DNA follows: TGTGCCACCAGCAGGGGGTCGGGAGGTGCCTACAATGAGCAGTTCTTC. Its translation: CATSRGSGGAYNEQFF.

The chain joins TRBV11-1 to TRBJ2-1; D possibly corresponds to TRBD2 (7 bases). CDR1 is SGHAT and CDR2 is FQDESV in the germline V gene (reference sequence). The CDR3 spans 17 residues. Trimming took off 5 bases at V and 5 bases at J, with 22 bases between the two ends. CDR3 in DNA: TGTGCCAGCAGCGCTAGGGGGGGTTCTAGCGTTCACAATGAGCAGTTCTTC. Translated: CASSARGGSSVHNEQFF.

This rearrangement joins TRBV30 to TRBJ1-6, with D uncertain. Per the germline V gene, CDR1 is GTSNPN and CDR2 is SVGIG (reference sequence). The CDR3 is made up of 13 amino acids. V lost 3 bases to trimming and J lost 2 bases, with 5 bases between them. The CDR3 here is CAWREAYNSPLHF. The DNA of the CDR3 is TGTGCCTGGAGAGAGGCCTATAATTCACCCCTCCACTTT.

This chain connects TRBV21-1 to TRBJ1-5; TRBD1, as called in the table, went unchecked against the DNA. TRBV21-1 is an annotated pseudogene. This CDR3 has 16 amino acids. CDR3 DNA sequence: TGTGCCAGCAGCAGATGGCTAACAGGGGAAAATCAGCCCCAGCATTTT. Protein: CASSRWLTGENQPQHF.

The rearrangement uses TRBV19 and TRBJ2-1; D unresolved. The CDR3 covers 12 residues. The V and J ends lost 6 bases and 6 bases respectively, with 9 bases between them. The germline V gene encodes CDR1 LNHDA and CDR2 SQIVND (reference sequence). In nucleotides, the CDR3 is TGTGCCAGTAGGGGCAGCTCCAATGAGCAGTTCTTC. This encodes CASRGSSNEQFF.

The chain links TRBV4-3 to TRBJ2-3; no clear D. Looked up from germline, CDR1 is LGHNA and CDR2 is YSLEER. This CDR3 is 15 amino acids long. The V end was cut by 4 bases, the J end by 2 bases, with 13 bases between. The CDR3 region has the DNA TGCGCCAGCAGCCTACAAGCGATCTCCACAGATACGCAGTATTTT. It yields the protein CASSLQAISTDTQYF.

The count of this clone is one. The gene calls are TRBV10-2 and TRBJ2-1; 10 bases line up with TRBD2. The CDR3 has 14 residues. Germline-derived CDR1 and CDR2 are WSHSY and SAAADI. The junction had 8 bases not matched to a gene; V was cut back by 8 bases and J by 7 bases. CDR3: CASCPSGRGNEQFF. The CDR3 DNA reads as TGCGCCAGCTGCCCTAGCGGGAGAGGGAATGAGCAGTTCTTC.

The gene calls are TRBV14 and TRBJ2-2, with 8 bases that match TRBD2. Germline V gene lookup returns CDR1 SGHDN and CDR2 FVKESK. Germline trimming cut 1 base from V and 3 bases from J; bases unmatched to any gene: 4. This CDR3 has 16 amino acids. DNA for the CDR3: TGTGCCAGCAGCCAAGCGGGAGGGGTGTACACCGGGGAGCTGTTTTTT. Protein product: CASSQAGGVYTGELFF.

This clone was picked up a small number of times. The chain uses TRBV10-3 and TRBJ2-1; D might be TRBD2 (5 bases). V was shortened by 8 bases and J by 0 bases, with 14 bases between the two germline ends. CDR1 and CDR2 from the germline V gene are ENHRY and SYGVKD. This CDR3 is built from 15 residues. The CDR3 nucleotides are TGTGCCATCCGTAGCGACCTAAGCTCCTACAATGAGCAGTTCTTC. Translated, it gives CAIRSDLSSYNEQFF.

This clone was seen a few times. This chain connects TRBV27 to TRBJ1-1; tentatively, D is TRBD1 (6 bases). This CDR3 has 13 residues. V lost 5 bases to trimming and J lost 6 bases, with 13 bases between them. Germline assignment: CDR1 MNHEY and CDR2 SMNVEV (reference sequence). The CDR3 loop is CASSTQGKAEAFF. CDR3 DNA sequence: TGTGCCAGCAGTACACAGGGTAAAGCTGAAGCTTTCTTT.

The CDR3 spells CASSIEPRAEAFF. In DNA form, the CDR3 reads TGTGCCAGTAGTATAGAGCCCCGAGCTGAAGCTTTCTTT. The genes are TRBV19 and TRBJ1-1; D remains ambiguous. CDR1 and CDR2 from the germline V gene are LNHDA and SQIVND (reference sequence). The CDR3 runs 13 residues. Trimming pared 0 bases from V and 6 bases from J, leaving 8 bases between. The full variable domain, its missing parts supplied by reference TRBV19 and TRBJ1-1, is DGGITQSPKYLFRKEGQNVTLSCEQNLNHDAMYWYRQDPGQGLRLIYYSQIVNDFQKGDIAEGYSVSREKKESFPLTVTSAQKNPTAFYLCASSIEPRAEAFFGQGTRLTVV.

The table lists this clone with many counts. This chain connects TRBV4-3 to TRBJ1-1; D unresolved. The length of the CDR3 is 13 residues. V was clipped by 0 bases and J by 1 base, with 3 bases between them. Germline CDR1 LGHNA, CDR2 YSLEER. The CDR3 here is CASSQDRNTEAFF. For the CDR3, the DNA is TGCGCCAGCAGCCAAGATCGGAACACTGAAGCTTTCTTT.

The rearrangement links TRBV11-3 to TRBJ2-3; 8 nucleotides agree with TRBD1. Germline CDR1 reads SGHNT; CDR2 reads YENEEA. The CDR3 covers 15 residues. Trimming cost V 5 bases and J 3 bases; bases outside gene matches: 7. CDR3 in amino acids: CASSRRQGLTDTQYF. The CDR3 DNA reads as TGTGCCAGCAGCCGAAGACAGGGGTTGACAGATACGCAGTATTTT.

The chain uses TRBV6-4 and TRBJ1-2; D possibly corresponds to TRBD1 (6 bases). Germline CDR1 MRHNA, CDR2 SNTAGT. Trimming removed 5 bases from V and 4 bases from J, with 17 bases in between. This CDR3 has 15 amino acids. The CDR3 loop is CASSLTDSGGYGYTF. DNA for the CDR3: TGTGCCAGCAGTCTCACGGACAGCGGCGGCTATGGCTACACCTTC.

This clone occurred a few times. V usage is TRBV7-2 and J usage is TRBJ2-1; D might be TRBD2 (5 bases). V was clipped by 5 bases and J by 0 bases, with 23 bases between them. This CDR3 contains 19 residues. From germline, CDR1 is SGHTA and CDR2 FQGNSA. CDR3 loop: CASSRYSQRTASSYNEQFF. CDR3 DNA sequence: TGTGCCAGCAGCCGCTACAGCCAGCGGACCGCTAGCTCCTACAATGAGCAGTTCTTC.

This sequence joins TRBV18 and TRBJ2-5, with D perhaps TRBD2 (5 bases). The CDR3 loop spans 14 amino acids. The germline CDR1 and CDR2 sequences are KGHSH and LQKENI. Trimming pared 3 bases from V and 7 bases from J, leaving 15 bases between. The CDR3 loop reads CASSPLAFEGTQYF. CDR3 coding DNA: TGTGCCAGCTCACCCCTAGCCTTTGAGGGGACCCAGTACTTC.

The rearrangement uses TRBV28 and TRBJ1-1, with D maybe TRBD1 (5 bases). Looked up from germline, CDR1 is MDHEN and CDR2 is SYDVKM. Trimming removed 3 bases at V and 0 bases at J, with 8 bases between. There are 14 residues in the CDR3. The CDR3 nucleotides read TGTGCCAGCAGTTTGACGACAGTGAACACTGAAGCTTTCTTT. It yields the protein CASSLTTVNTEAFF.

This clone was seen only a few times. This chain connects TRBV6-4 to TRBJ2-2, with unresolved D. The CDR3 has 15 residues. The V and J ends lost 3 bases and 4 bases respectively, with 12 bases between them. Germline V gene data show CDR1 as MRHNA and CDR2 as SNTAGT. The CDR3 is CASSERWSPTGELFF. The CDR3 region has the DNA TGTGCCAGCAGTGAACGATGGAGCCCCACCGGGGAGCTGTTTTTT.

The rearrangement uses TRBV4-3 and TRBJ2-1; D is unresolved. This CDR3 is 16 amino acids long. Germline CDR1 is LGHNA and CDR2 is YSLEER. Trimming shortened V by 1 base and J by 5 bases, and 15 bases separated the two germline ends. The CDR3, as DNA: TGCGCCAGCAGCCAAGTCGTCCGTGGGCTAAACAATGAGCAGTTCTTC. Its protein is CASSQVVRGLNNEQFF.

This clone was counted between two and nine times. This chain connects TRBV28 to TRBJ1-5; TRBD1 might be the D (5 bases). Germline CDR1 is MDHEN and CDR2 is SYDVKM. CDR3 length: 15 amino acids. Trimming cost V 5 bases and J 1 base, with 12 bases left between them. The CDR3 sequence: CASSPYDRSNQPQHF. CDR3 DNA sequence: TGTGCCAGCAGTCCGTACGACAGAAGCAATCAGCCCCAGCATTTT.